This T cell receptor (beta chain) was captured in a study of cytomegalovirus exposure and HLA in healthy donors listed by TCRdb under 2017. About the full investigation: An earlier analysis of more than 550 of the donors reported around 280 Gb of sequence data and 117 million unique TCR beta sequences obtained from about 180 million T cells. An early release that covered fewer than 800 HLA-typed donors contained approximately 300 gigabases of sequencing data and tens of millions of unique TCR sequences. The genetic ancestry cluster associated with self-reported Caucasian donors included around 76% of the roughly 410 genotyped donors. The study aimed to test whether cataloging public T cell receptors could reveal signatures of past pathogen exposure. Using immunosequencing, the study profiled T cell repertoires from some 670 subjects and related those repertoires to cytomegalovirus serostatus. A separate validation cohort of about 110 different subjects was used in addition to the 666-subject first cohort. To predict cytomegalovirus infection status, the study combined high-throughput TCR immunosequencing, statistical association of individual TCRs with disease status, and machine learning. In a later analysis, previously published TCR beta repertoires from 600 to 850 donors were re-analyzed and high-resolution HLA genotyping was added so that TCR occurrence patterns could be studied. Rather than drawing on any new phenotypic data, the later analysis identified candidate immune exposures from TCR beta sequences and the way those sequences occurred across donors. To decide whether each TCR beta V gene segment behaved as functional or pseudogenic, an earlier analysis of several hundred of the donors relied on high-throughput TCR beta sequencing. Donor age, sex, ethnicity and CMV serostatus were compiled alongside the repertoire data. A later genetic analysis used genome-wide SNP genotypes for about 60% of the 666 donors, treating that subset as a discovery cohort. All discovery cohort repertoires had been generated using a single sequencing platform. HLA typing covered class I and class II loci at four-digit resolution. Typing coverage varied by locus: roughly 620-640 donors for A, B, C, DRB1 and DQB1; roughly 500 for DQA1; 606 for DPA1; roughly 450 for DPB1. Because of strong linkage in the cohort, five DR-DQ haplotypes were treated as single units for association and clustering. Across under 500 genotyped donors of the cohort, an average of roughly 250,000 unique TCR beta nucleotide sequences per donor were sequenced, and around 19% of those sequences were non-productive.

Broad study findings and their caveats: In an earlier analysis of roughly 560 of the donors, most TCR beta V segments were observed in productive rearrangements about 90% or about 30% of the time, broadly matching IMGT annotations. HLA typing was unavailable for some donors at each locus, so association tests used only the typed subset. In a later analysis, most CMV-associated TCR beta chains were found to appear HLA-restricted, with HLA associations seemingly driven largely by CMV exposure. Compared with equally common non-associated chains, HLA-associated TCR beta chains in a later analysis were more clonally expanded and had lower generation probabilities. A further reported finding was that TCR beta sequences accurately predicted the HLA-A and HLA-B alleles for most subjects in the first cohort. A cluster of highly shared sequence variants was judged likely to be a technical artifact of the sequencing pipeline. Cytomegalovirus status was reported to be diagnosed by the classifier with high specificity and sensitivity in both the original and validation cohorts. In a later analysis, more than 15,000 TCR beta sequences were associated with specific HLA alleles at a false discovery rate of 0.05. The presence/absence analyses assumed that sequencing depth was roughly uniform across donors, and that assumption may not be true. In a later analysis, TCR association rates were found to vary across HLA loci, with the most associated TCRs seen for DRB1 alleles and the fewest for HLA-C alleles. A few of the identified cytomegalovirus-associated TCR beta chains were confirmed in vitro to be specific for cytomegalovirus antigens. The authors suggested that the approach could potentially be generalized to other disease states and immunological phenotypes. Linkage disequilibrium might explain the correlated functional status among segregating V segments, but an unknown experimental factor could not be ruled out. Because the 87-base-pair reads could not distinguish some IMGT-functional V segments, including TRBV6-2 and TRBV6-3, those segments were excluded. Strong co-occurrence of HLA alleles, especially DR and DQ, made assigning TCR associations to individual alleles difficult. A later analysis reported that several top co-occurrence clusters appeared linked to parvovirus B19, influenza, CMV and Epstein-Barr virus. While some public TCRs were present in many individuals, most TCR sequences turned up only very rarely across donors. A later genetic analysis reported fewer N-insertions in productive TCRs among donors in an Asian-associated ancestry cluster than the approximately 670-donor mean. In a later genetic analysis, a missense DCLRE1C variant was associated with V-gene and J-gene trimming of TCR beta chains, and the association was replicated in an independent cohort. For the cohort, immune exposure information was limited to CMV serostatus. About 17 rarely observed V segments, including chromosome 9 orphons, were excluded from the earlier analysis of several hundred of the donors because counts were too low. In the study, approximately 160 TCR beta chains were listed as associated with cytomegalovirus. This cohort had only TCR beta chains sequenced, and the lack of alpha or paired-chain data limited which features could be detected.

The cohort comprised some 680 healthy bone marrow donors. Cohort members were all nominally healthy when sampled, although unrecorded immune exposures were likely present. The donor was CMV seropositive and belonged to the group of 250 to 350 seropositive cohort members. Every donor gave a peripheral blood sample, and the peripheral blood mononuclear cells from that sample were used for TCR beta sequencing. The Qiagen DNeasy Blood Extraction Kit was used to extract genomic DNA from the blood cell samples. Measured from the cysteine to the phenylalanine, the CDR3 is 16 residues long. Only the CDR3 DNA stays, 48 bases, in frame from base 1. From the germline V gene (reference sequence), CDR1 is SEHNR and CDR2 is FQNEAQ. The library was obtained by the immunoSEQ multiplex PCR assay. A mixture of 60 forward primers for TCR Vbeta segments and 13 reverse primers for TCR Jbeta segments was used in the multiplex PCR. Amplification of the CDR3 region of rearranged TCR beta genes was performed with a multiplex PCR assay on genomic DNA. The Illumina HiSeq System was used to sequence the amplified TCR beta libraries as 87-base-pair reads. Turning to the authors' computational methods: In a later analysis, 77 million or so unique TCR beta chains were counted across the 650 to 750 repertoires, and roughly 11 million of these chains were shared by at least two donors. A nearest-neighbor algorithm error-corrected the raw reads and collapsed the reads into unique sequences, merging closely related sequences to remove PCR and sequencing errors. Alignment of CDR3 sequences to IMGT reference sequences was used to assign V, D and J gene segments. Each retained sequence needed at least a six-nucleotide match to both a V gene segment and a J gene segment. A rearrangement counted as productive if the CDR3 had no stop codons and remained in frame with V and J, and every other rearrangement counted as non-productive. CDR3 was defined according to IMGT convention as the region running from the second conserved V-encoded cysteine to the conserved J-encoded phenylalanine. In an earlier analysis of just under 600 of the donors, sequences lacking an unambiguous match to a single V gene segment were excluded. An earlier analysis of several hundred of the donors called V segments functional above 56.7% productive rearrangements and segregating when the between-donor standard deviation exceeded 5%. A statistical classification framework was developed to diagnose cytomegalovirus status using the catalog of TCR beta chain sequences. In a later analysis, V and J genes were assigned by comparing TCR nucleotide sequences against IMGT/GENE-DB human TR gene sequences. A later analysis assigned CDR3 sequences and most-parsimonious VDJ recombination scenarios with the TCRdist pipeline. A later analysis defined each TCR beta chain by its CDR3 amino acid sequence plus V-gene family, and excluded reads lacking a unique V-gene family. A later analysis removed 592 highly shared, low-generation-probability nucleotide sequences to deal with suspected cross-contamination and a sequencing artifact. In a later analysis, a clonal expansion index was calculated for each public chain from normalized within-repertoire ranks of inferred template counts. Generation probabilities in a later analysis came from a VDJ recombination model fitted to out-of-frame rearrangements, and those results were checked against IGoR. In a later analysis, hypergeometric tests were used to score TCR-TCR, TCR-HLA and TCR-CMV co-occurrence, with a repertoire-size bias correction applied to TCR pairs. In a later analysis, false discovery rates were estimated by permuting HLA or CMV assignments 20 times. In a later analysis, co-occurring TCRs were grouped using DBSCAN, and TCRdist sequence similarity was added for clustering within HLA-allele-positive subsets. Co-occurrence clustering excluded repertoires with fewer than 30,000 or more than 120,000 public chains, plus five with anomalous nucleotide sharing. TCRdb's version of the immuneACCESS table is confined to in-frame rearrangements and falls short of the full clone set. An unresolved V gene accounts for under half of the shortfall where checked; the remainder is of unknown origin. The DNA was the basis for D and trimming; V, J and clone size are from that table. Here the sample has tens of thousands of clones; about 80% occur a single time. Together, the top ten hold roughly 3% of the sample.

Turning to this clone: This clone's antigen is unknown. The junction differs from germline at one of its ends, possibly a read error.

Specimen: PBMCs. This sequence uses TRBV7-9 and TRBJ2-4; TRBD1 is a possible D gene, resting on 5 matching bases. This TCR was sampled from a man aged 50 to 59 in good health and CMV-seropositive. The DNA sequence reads TGTTCCAGCAGCTTAGCTACAGGATTAGCCAAAAACATTCAGTACTTC. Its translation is CSSSLATGLAKNIQYF.